This T cell receptor beta chain comes out of a study of CD8+ T cells in alopecia areata. A note on this clone: Antigen unknown.

General study points: Higher clonality than in normal scalp was seen in lesional scalp, especially alopecia totalis/universalis.

Germline-derived CDR1 and CDR2 are SGHDT and YYEEEE. This CDR3 contains 15 residues. V was shortened by 0 bases and J by 6 bases, with 15 bases between the two germline ends. The sequencing template was cDNA reverse transcribed from extracted RNA. Here immunoSEQ multiplex PCR was the method, and the copy in TCRdb shows in-frame clones only, minus some. The table records around 190,000 clones, about 61% of them present only once. V gene TRBV5-6 combines with J gene TRBJ1-1; tentatively, D is TRBD1 (6 bases). The clonotype comes from a human donor in good health. Sequences were obtained from CD8+ T cells sorted from blood. CDR3 protein: CASSLAGGRRAEAFF. CDR3 nucleotides: TGTGCCAGCAGCTTGGCGGGGGGCCGTCGGGCTGAAGCTTTCTTT.